Below, 11 T cell receptor beta chains from the same sample are listed, as sequenced in a study of blood T cells in healthy people across ages. Combining a sample-barcoded 5' primer with a J-beta primer mix, a second PCR ran for 7 to 11 cycles. TCRdb passed the 5' RACE reads through MiXCR, listing each CDR3 protein once. The table lists about 1.4 million distinct CDR3 sequences, 45% to 70% of them singletons, with 5.5% to 8% in the top ten. Specimen: blood. The receptor source for this set is a man between 18 and 29 years old in good health.

V gene TRBV10-1 combines with J gene TRBJ2-3; 8 bases map to TRBD1. V was clipped by 3 bases and J by 2 bases; unmatched bases: 10. The CDR3 runs to 17 residues. The germline CDR1 and CDR2 sequences are WNHNN and SYGVQD (reference sequence). CDR3: CASSEGLQGGYTDTQYF. The CDR3 DNA sequence: TGCGCCAGCAGTGAAGGCCTACAGGGGGGCTACACAGATACGCAGTATTTT.

The J gene is TRBJ1-2, the V gene TRBV6-4; 7 bases agree with TRBD1. Per germline, CDR1 MRHNA and CDR2 SNTAGT. Losses at the gene ends were 0 bases for V and 8 bases for J; bases not matched to a gene: 3. CDR3 size: 13 residues. The DNA of the CDR3 is TGTGCCAGCAGTGACTCAGACAGGGACGGCTACACCTTC. Its translation is CASSDSDRDGYTF.

J is TRBJ2-5 and V is TRBV15; D ambiguous. The CDR3 has 14 residues. Germline V gene data show CDR1 as LNHNV and CDR2 as YYDKDF (reference sequence). V lost 0 bases to trimming and J lost 7 bases, with 12 bases between them. The CDR3: CATSRDIGVGTQYF. DNA for the CDR3: TGTGCCACCAGCAGAGATATAGGTGTTGGGACCCAGTACTTC. Using reference TRBV15 and TRBJ2-5 for the parts outside the CDR3, the full variable domain is DAMVIQNPRYQVTQFGKPVTLSCSQTLNHNVMYWYQQKSSQAPKLLFHYYDKDFNNEADTPDNFQSRRPNTSFCFLDIRSPGLGDTAMYLCATSRDIGVGTQYFGPGTRLLVL.

The J gene is TRBJ2-3, the V gene TRBV4-1; D may be TRBD1 or TRBD2 (5 bases each). Germline V gene lookup returns CDR1 MGHRA and CDR2 YSYEKL. Deletions cut 8 bases from V and 2 bases from J, with 17 bases between. The CDR3 spans 15 residues. CDR3 DNA sequence: TGCGCCAGCGGCCCCAGGGCGGGTACCACAGATACGCAGTATTTT. Translation gives CASGPRAGTTDTQYF.

The chain joins TRBV4-3 to TRBJ2-1; D unresolved. The CDR3 runs 14 residues. CDR1 LGHNA and CDR2 YSLEER come from the germline V gene. V was trimmed by 1 base and J by 6 bases, leaving 10 bases between them. The CDR3 DNA follows: TGCGCCAGCAGCCAAGGGGTCGCGAGCAATGAGCAGTTCTTC. Its protein product is CASSQGVASNEQFF.

The chain is built from TRBV29-1 and TRBJ2-7; possibly TRBD2 for D (5 bases). The CDR3 sequence is 14 residues long. Germline CDR1 is SQVTM and CDR2 is ANQGSEA. Trimming removed 1 base at V and 5 bases at J, with 15 bases between. The CDR3 sequence is CSVEGLVGVHEQYF. CDR3 sequence (DNA): TGCAGCGTTGAAGGGCTAGTGGGAGTCCACGAGCAGTACTTC.

This clonotype was found a few times. The rearrangement links TRBV10-3 to TRBJ2-7, with D tentatively TRBD1 (5 bases). The germline CDR1 and CDR2 sequences are ENHRY and SYGVKD. Trimming removed 0 bases at V and 3 bases at J, with 9 bases between. This CDR3 contains 14 residues. The CDR3 sequence: CAISESGALYEQYF. The CDR3 bases are TGTGCCATCAGTGAGTCAGGGGCCCTCTACGAGCAGTACTTC.

This clonotype came up a few times. The rearrangement joins TRBV10-3 to TRBJ2-5, with 11 bases identical to TRBD2. The length of the CDR3 is 16 residues. The germline gives CDR1 ENHRY, CDR2 SYGVKD. The J segment lost 2 bases and the V segment lost 0 bases, leaving 2 bases of the junction unmatched. DNA for the CDR3: TGTGCCATCAGTGAGTCACTAGCGGGAGAACAAGAGACCCAGTACTTC. Protein product: CAISESLAGEQETQYF.

The CDR3 coding sequence is TGCGCCAGCAGCCAAGACCTACAGGGTTGGCACTATGGCTACACCTTC. Translating it yields CASSQDLQGWHYGYTF. This chain joins TRBV4-3 and TRBJ1-2; D is possibly TRBD1 (6 bases). Germline lookup yields CDR1 LGHNA and CDR2 YSLEER. This CDR3 is 16 amino acids long. Trimming left V 0 bases short and J 3 bases short, with 14 bases between.

The gene calls are TRBV6-6 and TRBJ2-5; D is unclear. The J call is doubtful: the DNA matches TRBJ2-7 better. CDR1 MNHNY and CDR2 SVGAGI come from the germline V gene (reference sequence). The CDR3 is 14 amino acids. CDR3 loop: CASSYGVGIYEQYF. The CDR3 coding sequence is TGTGCCAGCAGTTACGGGGTGGGTATCTACGAGCAGTACTTC.

This clonotype has at least ten counts. The chain joins TRBV20-1 to TRBJ1-1; D gene unclear. Germline CDR1 reads DFQATT; CDR2 reads SNEGSKA (reference sequence). The germline V and J ends were trimmed by 5 bases and 1 base, with 8 bases remaining between them. The CDR3 consists of 12 residues. CDR3 region: CSAQVPNTEAFF. The CDR3 coding sequence is TGCAGTGCTCAAGTCCCGAACACTGAAGCTTTCTTT.